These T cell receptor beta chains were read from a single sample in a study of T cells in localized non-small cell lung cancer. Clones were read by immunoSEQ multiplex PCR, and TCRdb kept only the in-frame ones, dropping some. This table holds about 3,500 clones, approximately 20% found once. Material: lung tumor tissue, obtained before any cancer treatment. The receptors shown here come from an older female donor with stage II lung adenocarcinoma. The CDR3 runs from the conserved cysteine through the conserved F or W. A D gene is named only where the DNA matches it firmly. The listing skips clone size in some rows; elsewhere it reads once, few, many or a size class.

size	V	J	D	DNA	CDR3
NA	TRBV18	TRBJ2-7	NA	TGTGCCAGCTCACCGGCAGTTTCCTACGAGCAGTACTTC	CASSPAVSYEQYF
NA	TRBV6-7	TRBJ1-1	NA	TGTGCCAGCAGTTTTTTCCAGGAAGCTTTCTTT	CASSFFQEAFF
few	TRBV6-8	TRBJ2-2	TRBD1	TGTGCCAGCAGGACAGGGAGGAACACCGGGGAGCTGTTTTTT	CASRTGRNTGELFF
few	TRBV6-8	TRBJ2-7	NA	TGTGCCAGCAGTCTTGACATCCCCTACGAGCAGTACTTC	CASSLDIPYEQYF
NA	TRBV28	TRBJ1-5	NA	TGTGCCAGCAGTTCCCCGGCAGGGGTCAAATGGGGCAATCAGCCCCAGCATTTT	CASSSPAGVKWGNQPQHF
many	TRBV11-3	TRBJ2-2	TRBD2	TGTGCCAGCAGCCCCAACCCCGGCGGGGGGAACACCGGGGAGCTGTTTTTT	CASSPNPGGGNTGELFF
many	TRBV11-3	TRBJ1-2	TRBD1	TGTGCCAGCAGCTTACTGGCAGGGGGAAGCGGCTACACCTTC	CASSLLAGGSGYTF
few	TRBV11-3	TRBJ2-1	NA	TGTGCCAGCAGCTTTGTCCCGGGCCCTTACAATGAGCAGTTCTTC	CASSFVPGPYNEQFF
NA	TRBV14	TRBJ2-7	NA	TGTGCCAGCAGCGTCTCAGAAGCCTACTACGAGCAGTACTTC	CASSVSEAYYEQYF
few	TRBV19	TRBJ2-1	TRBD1	TGTGCCAGTAGTAGCTCGTGGGACAGGGTAAGCAATGAGCAGTTCTTC	CASSSSWDRVSNEQFF
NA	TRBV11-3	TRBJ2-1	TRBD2	TGTGCCAGCAGCTTAGATCGACTAGCGGGGAATGAGCAGTTCTTC	CASSLDRLAGNEQFF
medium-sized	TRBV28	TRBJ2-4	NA	TGTGCCAGCAGACCGGAGAGCAAAAACATTCAGTACTTC	CASRPESKNIQYF
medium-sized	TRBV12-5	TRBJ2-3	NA	TGTGCCAGCCGTCACTACACAGATACGCAGTATTTT	CASRHYTDTQYF
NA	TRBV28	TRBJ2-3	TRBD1	TGTGCCAGTAACCAGGGGGTCCTTAGCACAGATACGCAGTATTTT	CASNQGVLSTDTQYF
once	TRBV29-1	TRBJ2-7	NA	TGCAGCGTCGGCAGGAGCTCCTACGAGCAGTACTTC	CSVGRSSYEQYF
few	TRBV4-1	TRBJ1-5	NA	TGCGCCAGCAGCCGGGGGTTCAATCAGCCCCAGCATTTT	CASSRGFNQPQHF
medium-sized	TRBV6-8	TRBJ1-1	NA	TGTGCCAGCACAGACCAGATCAACACTGAAGCTTTCTTT	CASTDQINTEAFF
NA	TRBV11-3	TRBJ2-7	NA	TGTGCCAGCAGCTTAGTCGGTACGGGGCTAGCGAAAACCTACGAGCAGTACTTC	CASSLVGTGLAKTYEQYF
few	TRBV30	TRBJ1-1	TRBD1	TGTGCCTGGGACCATGGGGACAGCAACACTGAAGCTTTCTTT	CAWDHGDSNTEAFF
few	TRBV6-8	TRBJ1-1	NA	TGTGCCAGCAGGGCCCGGCAATCGAACACTGAAGCTTTCTTT	CASRARQSNTEAFF
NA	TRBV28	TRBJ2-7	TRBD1	TGTGCCAGCGGCCGACAGGGAGTTCCCTACGAGCAGTACTTC	CASGRQGVPYEQYF
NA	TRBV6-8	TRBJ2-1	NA	TGTGCCAGCAGTGAGGGCCCATACAATGAGCAGTTCTTC	CASSEGPYNEQFF
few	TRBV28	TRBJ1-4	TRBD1	TGTGCCAGCAGATCGACAGGGGGTGATGAAAAACTGTTTTTT	CASRSTGGDEKLFF
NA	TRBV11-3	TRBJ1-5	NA	TGTGCCAGCAGCTTGGGCTGGATTCTCCAGCCCCAGCATTTT	CASSLGWILQPQHF
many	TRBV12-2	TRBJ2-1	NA	TGTGCCACCGAGCCGGGACTAGCGGGAGGGGAGCAGTTCTTC	CATEPGLAGGEQFF
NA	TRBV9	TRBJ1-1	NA	TGTGCCAGCAGCGTAGACGGGACGAGGACTGAAGCTTTCTTT	CASSVDGTRTEAFF
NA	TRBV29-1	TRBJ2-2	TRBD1	TGCAGCGGGCAGCGACAGGGCACCGGGGAGCTGTTTTTT	CSGQRQGTGELFF
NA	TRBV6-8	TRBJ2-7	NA	TGTGCCAGCAGTTACAAGGCAGGGGACTACGAGCAGTACTTC	CASSYKAGDYEQYF
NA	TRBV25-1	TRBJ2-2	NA	TGTGCCAGCAGTGAATATGGCTCGAGTCTCTCCGGGGAGCTGTTTTTT	CASSEYGSSLSGELFF
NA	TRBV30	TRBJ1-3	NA	TGTGCCTGGAAAAAGGCCGGAAACACCATATATTTT	CAWKKAGNTIYF
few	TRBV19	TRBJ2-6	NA	TGTGCCAGTAGTCGTGGGTCCGGCTCTGGGGCCAACGTCCTGACTTTC	CASSRGSGSGANVLTF
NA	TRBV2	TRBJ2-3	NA	TGTGCCAGCAGCGGCGGACAGCCCAATACGCAGTATTTT	CASSGGQPNTQYF
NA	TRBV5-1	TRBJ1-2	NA	TGCGCCAGCAGCCGGTATAGGGTTGGGGATGGCTACACCTTC	CASSRYRVGDGYTF
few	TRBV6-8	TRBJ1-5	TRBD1	TGTGCCAGCAGTTACCCGTCGGGACAGGGCCGTCAGCCCCAGCATTTT	CASSYPSGQGRQPQHF
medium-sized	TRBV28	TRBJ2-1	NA	TGTGCCAGCAGTTTAATACCGGGAGCGTCCTACAATGAGCAGTTCTTC	CASSLIPGASYNEQFF
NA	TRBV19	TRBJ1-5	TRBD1	TGTGCCAGTAGTAGACGATCGGTCGGACAGGGCAGCAATCAGCCCCAGCATTTT	CASSRRSVGQGSNQPQHF
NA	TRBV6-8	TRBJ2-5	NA	TGTGCCAGCAGTGGACAAGCGATGGAGACCCAGTACTTC	CASSGQAMETQYF
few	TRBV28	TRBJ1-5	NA	TGTGCCAGCAGTCCGTTAAATCAGCCCCAGCATTTT	CASSPLNQPQHF
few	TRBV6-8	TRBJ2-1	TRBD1	TGTGCCAGCAGTATAGCCGGGACAGGGTCCTACAATGAGCAGTTCTTC	CASSIAGTGSYNEQFF
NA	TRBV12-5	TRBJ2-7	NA	TGTGCCAGCACCAGGGGGGACGAGCAGTACTTC	CASTRGDEQYF
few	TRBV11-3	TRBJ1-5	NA	TGTGCCAGCAGCTTATTTGGGAGGGGCGATAGCAATCAGCCCCAGCATTTT	CASSLFGRGDSNQPQHF
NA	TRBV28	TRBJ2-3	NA	TGTGCCAGCAGTTTGTTGAGGGGTGCAGATACGCAGTATTTT	CASSLLRGADTQYF
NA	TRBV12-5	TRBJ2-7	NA	TGTGCTAGTGGTTTGTTTAAGGACGGACCCTACGAGCAGTACTTC	CASGLFKDGPYEQYF
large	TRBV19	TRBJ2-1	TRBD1	TGTGCCAGTAGTCGACAGGGGAGGTACAATGAGCAGTTCTTC	CASSRQGRYNEQFF
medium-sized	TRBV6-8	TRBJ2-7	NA	TGTGCCAGCAGGAAGGAGGCCTACGAGCAGTACTTC	CASRKEAYEQYF
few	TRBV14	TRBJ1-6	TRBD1	TGTGCCAGCAGCCAAGGGATGGACAGGGGGCCTCGAAATTCACCCCTCCACTTT	CASSQGMDRGPRNSPLHF
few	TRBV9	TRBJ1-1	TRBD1	TGTGCCAGCACCCGGGACAGGGACACTGAAGCTTTCTTT	CASTRDRDTEAFF